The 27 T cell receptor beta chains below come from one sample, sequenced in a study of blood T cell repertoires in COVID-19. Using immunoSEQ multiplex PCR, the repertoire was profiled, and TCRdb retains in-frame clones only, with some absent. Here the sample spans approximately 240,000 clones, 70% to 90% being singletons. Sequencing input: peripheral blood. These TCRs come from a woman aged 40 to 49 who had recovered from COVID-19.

This chain's CDR3 is CASTYRGIYNEQFF. The CDR3 coding sequence is TGTGCCAGCACCTACAGGGGAATCTACAATGAGCAGTTCTTC. The J gene is TRBJ2-1, the V gene TRBV11-2; 7 nucleotides agree with TRBD1. Losses at the gene ends were 7 bases for V and 3 bases for J; bases not matched to a gene: 6. The CDR3 runs 14 residues. Germline CDR1 is SGHAT and CDR2 is FQNNGV.

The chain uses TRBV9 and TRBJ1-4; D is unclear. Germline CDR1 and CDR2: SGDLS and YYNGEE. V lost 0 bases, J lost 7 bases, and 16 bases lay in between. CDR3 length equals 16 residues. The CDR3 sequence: CASSVGPAAEGEKLFF. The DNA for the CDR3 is TGTGCCAGCAGCGTAGGACCAGCTGCTGAGGGTGAAAAACTGTTTTTT.

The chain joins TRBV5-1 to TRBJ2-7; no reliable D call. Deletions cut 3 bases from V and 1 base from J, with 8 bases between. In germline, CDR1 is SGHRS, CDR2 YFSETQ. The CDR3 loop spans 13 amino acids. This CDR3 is CASSSSWSYEQYF. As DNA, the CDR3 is TGCGCCAGCAGCTCCAGTTGGTCCTACGAGCAGTACTTC.

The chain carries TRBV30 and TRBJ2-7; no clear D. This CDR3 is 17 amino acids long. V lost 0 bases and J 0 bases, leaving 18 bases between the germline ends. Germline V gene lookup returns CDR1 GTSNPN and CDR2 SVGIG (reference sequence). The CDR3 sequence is CAWSVSRYAQHSYEQYF. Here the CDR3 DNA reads TGTGCCTGGAGTGTAAGCAGGTACGCACAACACTCCTACGAGCAGTACTTC.

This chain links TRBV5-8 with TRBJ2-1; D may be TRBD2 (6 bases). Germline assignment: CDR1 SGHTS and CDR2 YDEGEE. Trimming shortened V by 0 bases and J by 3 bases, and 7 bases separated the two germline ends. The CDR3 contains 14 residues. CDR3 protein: CASSLGRDYNEQFF. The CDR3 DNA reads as TGTGCCAGCAGCTTGGGGAGGGACTACAATGAGCAGTTCTTC.

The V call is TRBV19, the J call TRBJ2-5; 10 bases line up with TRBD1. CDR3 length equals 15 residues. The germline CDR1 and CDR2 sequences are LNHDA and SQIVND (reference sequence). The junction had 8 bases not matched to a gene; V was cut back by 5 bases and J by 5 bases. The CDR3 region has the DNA TGTGCCAGTAGTGTACGACAGGGGGCTGGGGAGACCCAGTACTTC. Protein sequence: CASSVRQGAGETQYF.

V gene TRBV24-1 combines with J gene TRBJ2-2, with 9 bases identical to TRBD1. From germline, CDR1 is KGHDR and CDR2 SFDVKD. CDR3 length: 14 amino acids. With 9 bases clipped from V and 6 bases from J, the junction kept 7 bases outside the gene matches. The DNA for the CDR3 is TGTGCCACCGATAAGACAGGGGGGTCCGGGGAGCTGTTTTTT. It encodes CATDKTGGSGELFF.

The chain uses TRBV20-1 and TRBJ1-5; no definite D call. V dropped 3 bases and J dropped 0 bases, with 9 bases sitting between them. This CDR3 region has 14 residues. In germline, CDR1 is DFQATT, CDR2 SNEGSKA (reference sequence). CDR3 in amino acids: CSASSRLSNQPQHF. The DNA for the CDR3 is TGCAGTGCTAGTAGCAGACTTAGCAATCAGCCCCAGCATTTT.

In nucleotides, the CDR3 is TGTGCCAGCAGCGCCGCCGGGACAGGGGATTATAGCAATCAGCCCCAGCATTTT. It codes for CASSAAGTGDYSNQPQHF. The chain joins TRBV5-5 to TRBJ1-5, with 10 positions matching TRBD1. The V segment lost 4 bases and the J segment 0 bases; nucleotides outside the gene matches: 10. This CDR3 spans 18 amino acids. In germline, CDR1 is SGHKS, CDR2 YYEKEE (reference sequence).

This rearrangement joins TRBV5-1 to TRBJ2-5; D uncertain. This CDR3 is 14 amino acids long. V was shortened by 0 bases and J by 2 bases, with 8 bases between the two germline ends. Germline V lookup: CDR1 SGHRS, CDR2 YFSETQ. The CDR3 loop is CASSLEPLQETQYF. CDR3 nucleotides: TGCGCCAGCAGCTTGGAGCCGTTACAAGAGACCCAGTACTTC.

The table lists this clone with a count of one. This CDR3 is CASSIAGGPTDTQYF. The CDR3 DNA reads as TGCGCCAGCAGCATAGCGGGGGGCCCCACAGATACGCAGTATTTT. The chain uses TRBV5-1 and TRBJ2-3, with 10 nucleotides matching TRBD2. V gave up 4 bases and J gave up 2 bases; unmatched junction bases: 4. The CDR3 loop spans 15 amino acids. Germline CDR1 SGHRS, CDR2 YFSETQ.

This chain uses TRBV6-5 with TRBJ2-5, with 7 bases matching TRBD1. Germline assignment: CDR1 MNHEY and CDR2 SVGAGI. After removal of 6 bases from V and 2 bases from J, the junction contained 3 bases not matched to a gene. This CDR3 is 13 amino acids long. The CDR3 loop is CASRGDRQETQYF. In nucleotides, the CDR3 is TGTGCCAGCAGGGGGGACAGACAAGAGACCCAGTACTTC.

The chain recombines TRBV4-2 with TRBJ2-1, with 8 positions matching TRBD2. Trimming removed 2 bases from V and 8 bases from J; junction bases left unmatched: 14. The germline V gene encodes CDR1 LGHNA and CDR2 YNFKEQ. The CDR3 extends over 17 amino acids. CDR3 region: CASSQILSGIGGHEQFF. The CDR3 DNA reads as TGTGCCAGCAGCCAAATTCTTAGCGGGATTGGAGGTCATGAGCAGTTCTTC.

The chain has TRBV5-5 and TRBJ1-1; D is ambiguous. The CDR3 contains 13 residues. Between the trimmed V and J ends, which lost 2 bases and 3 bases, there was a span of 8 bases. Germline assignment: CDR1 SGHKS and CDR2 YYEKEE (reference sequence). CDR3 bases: TGTGCCAGCAGCTTTGGGCCGGACACTGAAGCTTTCTTT. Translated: CASSFGPDTEAFF.

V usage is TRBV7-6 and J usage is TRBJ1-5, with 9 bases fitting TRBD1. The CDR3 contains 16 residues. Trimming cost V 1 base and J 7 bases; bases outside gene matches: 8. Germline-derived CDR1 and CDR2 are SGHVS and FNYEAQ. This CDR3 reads CASSLGGTGGGQPQHF. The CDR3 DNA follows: TGTGCCAGCAGCTTAGGGGGCACAGGGGGCGGGCAGCCCCAGCATTTT.

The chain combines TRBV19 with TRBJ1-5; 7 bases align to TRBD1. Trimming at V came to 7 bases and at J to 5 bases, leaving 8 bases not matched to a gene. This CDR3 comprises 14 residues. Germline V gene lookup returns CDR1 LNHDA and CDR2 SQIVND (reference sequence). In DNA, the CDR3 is TGTGCCAGTACCACGGGACAGCCCTATCAGCCCCAGCATTTT. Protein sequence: CASTTGQPYQPQHF.

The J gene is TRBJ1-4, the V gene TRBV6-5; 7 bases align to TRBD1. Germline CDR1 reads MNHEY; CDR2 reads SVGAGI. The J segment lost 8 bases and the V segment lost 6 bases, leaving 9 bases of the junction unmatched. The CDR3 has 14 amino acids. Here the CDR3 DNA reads TGTGCCAGCAGGGTACCCCGGGACAGCGAAAAACTGTTTTTT. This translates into CASRVPRDSEKLFF.

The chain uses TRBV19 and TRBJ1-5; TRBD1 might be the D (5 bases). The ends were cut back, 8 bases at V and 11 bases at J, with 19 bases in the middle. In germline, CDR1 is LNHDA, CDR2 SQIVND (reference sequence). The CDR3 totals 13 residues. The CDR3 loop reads CASRTGEGGTQHF. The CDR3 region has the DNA TGTGCCAGTCGGACGGGGGAGGGAGGGACCCAGCATTTT.

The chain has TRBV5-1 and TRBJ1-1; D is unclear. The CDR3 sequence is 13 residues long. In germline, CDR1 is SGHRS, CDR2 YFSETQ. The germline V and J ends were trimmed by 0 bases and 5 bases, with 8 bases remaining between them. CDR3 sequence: CASSLDSGTEAFF. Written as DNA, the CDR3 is TGCGCCAGCAGCTTGGACAGCGGGACTGAAGCTTTCTTT.

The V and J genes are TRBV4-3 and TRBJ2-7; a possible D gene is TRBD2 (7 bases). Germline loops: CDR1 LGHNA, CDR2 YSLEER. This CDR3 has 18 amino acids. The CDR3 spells CAAAPGLGRGGASYEQYF. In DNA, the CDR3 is TGCGCAGCAGCCCCCGGACTTGGGAGGGGGGGGGCCTCATACGAGCAGTACTTC.

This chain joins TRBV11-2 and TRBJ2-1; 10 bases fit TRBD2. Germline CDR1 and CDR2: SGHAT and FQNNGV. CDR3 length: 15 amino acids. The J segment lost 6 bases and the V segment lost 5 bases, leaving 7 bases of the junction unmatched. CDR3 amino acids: CASSKSGGAGNEQFF. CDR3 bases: TGTGCCAGCAGCAAAAGCGGGGGGGCCGGCAATGAGCAGTTCTTC.

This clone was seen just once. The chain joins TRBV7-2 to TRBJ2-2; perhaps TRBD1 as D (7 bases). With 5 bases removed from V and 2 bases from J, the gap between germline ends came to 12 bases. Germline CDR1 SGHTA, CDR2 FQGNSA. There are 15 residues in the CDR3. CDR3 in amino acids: CASSPGGRNTGELFF. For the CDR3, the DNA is TGTGCCAGCAGCCCAGGGGGGAGAAACACCGGGGAGCTGTTTTTT.

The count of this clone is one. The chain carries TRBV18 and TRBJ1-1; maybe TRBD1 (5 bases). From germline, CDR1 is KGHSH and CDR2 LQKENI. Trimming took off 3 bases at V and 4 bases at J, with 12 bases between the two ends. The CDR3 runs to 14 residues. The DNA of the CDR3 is TGTGCCAGCTCACCTAGGATGGGGGGCACTGAAGCTTTCTTT. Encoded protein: CASSPRMGGTEAFF.

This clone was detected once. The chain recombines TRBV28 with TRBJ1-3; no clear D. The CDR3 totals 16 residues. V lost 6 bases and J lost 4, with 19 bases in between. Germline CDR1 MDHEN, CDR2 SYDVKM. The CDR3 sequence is CASRSHGGIGGNTIYF. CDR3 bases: TGTGCCAGCAGGTCCCACGGAGGGATCGGAGGAAACACCATATATTTT.

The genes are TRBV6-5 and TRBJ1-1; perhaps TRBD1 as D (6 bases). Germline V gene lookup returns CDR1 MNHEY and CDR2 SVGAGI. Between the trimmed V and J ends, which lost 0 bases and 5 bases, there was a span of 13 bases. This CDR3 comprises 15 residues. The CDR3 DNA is TGTGCCAGCAGTTACTCGACGGGGGGCGCGACTGAAGCTTTCTTT. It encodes CASSYSTGGATEAFF.

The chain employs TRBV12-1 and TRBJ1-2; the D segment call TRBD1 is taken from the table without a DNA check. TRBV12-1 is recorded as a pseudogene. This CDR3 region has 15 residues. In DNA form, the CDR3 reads TGTGCCAGCAGCAGGGGGTACCGGGTGAACTATGGCTACACCTTC. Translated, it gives CASSRGYRVNYGYTF.

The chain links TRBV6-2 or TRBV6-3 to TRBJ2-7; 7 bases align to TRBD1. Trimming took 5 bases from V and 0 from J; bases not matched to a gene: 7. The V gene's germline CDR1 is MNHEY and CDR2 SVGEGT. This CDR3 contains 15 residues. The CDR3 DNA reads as TGTGCCAGCAGTCACAGGACAGGCCGCTCCTACGAGCAGTACTTC. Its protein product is CASSHRTGRSYEQYF.